This T cell receptor beta chain was recorded in a study of blood T cells in healthy people across ages (dated by TCRdb to the mid-2010s). Concerning the study at large: In model experiments, template switching captured about one uniquely barcoded TCR beta cDNA molecule for every two T cells. To track age-related changes in TCR beta repertoire diversity, the study relied on deep sequencing normalized with unique cDNA molecular identifiers. The donors were split into four age groups: young (average 16 years), middle-aged (around 37), aged (around 67) and long-lived (roughly 80). To avoid experimental bias, donors of different ages were distributed randomly across sequencing lanes. Two additional independent replicas of 1 million unique cDNA reads from the same blood draw were analyzed for two donors (one aged 18 to 30 and one aged 80 or older).

With respect to this clonotype: There is no known antigen for this receptor. No much larger clone exists at a distance of one base, and base qualities are not known.

The cysteine opens and the phenylalanine closes a CDR3 of 13 amino acids. Just CDR3 DNA is preserved here, 39 bases in frame from base 1. Reading the germline V gene (reference sequence) gives CDR1 MNHEY and CDR2 SMNVEV. V is shortened by 3 bases, J by 5 bases, and the region joining them spans 8 bases. Donors were about 36 systemically healthy Caucasian individuals from Russia aged roughly 6 to 90 years. Each donor gave about 9.2 milliliters of peripheral blood, drawn into EDTA-treated Vacutainer tubes. Ficoll-Paque density-gradient centrifugation was used to isolate PBMCs, with at least 7 million obtained per sample. Trizol reagent was used to extract total RNA from the PBMCs, yielding at least 6 micrograms per sample. For every donor, an aliquot of PBMCs went through flow cytometry to measure the percentages of naive CD45RAhigh/CD27high T cells. Paper-wide results and their limitations: Compared with the aged group, the long-lived group had more naive CD4+ T cells, fewer expanded clones and increased TCR diversity, a pattern suggesting age selection. Observed TCR beta diversity per million T cells fell roughly linearly with age, and a significant reduction was already apparent by age about 36. There was a strong correlation between observed TCR beta diversity and the percentage of naive T cells measured by flow cytometry. Estimates of total diversity based on one million sequenced T cells were considered lower bounds and underestimates. Because profiling used bulk unsorted PBMCs, naive and antigen-experienced compartments could not be compared conclusively. Donor CMV infection status was unknown, potentially confounding age-related changes in expanded clonotypes.

Libraries were prepared through 5' RACE. Sequencing took place on an Illumina HiSeq 2500. A second roughly 7 to 11 cycle PCR used a sample-barcoded 5' primer and a J-beta primer mix. A unique molecular identifier was introduced onto each TCR beta cDNA molecule by a template-switch 5' adaptor carrying 12 random nucleotides. At least 3 million CDR3-containing paired-end reads were obtained from each sample. The Mint cDNA synthesis kit, primed by a TRBC-specific oligonucleotide, was used to synthesize first-strand cDNA from all RNA. Following uracil-DNA glycosylase treatment, a first 18-cycle PCR with universal primers M1SS and BC2_uni_R was performed on all cDNA. The authors processed their data as follows. Each sample was normalized by randomly selecting 1 million high-quality reads, each carrying a distinct molecular identifier. Instead of being binned into consensus sequences, reads with shared molecular identifiers were discarded. MiTCR, set to a Q25 quality threshold and the strictest error-elimination algorithm, was used for CDR3 identification, clonotype clustering and error correction. A nonparametric unseen species model with Euler transformation was used to estimate lower-bound total TCR beta diversity. TCRdb cleaned the public reads at Q25 with fastp, built clones with MiXCR and kept in-frame beta chains. Each entry is one CDR3 protein sequence, shown with its most common DNA and genes. What appears here as the V and J calls and clone size reflects TCRdb's work, not the paper's. In this sample the table shows about 1.6 million distinct CDR3 sequences, approximately 32% of which occur a single time. The ten largest clones capture 11% of the sample.

This receptor was identified in a woman aged 25 to 45 in good health. Sequenced: blood. The rearrangement combines TRBV27 with TRBJ2-1; the D gene assignment is ambiguous. The sequenced DNA is TGTGCCAGCAGTTTGTGGCAGAACAATGAGCAGTTCTTC. Translated, it gives CASSLWQNNEQFF.